The present TCR beta chain was sequenced within a study of T cell responses to AZD1222 COVID-19 vaccine. Measured with immunoSEQ multiplex PCR; TCRdb has only the in-frame clones, and not every one. The table has 130,000 or so clones, 90% seen once. This clonotype originated in an adult in good health. The sequencing here drew on peripheral blood, taken on day 0 of AZD1222 vaccination.

In nucleotides, the CDR3 is TGTGCCAGCACCAACTGGGACAGCCCTTTCGGCGAGCAGTACTTC. This gives the protein CASTNWDSPFGEQYF. The V call is TRBV11-2, the J call TRBJ2-7; 7 bases are a match to TRBD1. CDR3 length equals 15 residues. Germline assignment: CDR1 SGHAT and CDR2 FQNNGV. Losses at the gene ends were 7 bases for V and 6 bases for J; bases not matched to a gene: 15.